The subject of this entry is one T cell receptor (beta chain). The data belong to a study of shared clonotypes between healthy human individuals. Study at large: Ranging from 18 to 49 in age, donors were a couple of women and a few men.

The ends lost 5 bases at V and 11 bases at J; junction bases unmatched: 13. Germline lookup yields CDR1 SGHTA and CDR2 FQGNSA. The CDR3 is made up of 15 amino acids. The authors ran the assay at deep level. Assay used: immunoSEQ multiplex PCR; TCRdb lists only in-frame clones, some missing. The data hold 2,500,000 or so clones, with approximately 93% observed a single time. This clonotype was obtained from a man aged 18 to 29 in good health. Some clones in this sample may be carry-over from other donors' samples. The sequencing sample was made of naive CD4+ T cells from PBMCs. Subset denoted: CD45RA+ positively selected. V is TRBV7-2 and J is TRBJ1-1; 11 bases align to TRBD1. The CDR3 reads CASSPGQGAVGGAFF. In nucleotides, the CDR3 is TGTGCCAGCAGCCCAGGACAGGGGGCCGTCGGTGGGGCTTTCTTT.